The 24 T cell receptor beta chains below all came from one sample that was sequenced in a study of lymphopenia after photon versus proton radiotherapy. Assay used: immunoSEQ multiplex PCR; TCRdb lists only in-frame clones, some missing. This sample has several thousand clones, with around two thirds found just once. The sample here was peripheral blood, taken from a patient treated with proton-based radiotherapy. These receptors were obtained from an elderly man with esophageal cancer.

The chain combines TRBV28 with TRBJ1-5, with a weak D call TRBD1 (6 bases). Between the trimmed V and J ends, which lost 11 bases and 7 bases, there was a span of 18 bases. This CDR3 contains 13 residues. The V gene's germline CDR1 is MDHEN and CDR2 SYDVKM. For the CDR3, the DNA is TGTGCCGCAAAGGTGGGGGCAGAGCAGCCCCAGCATTTT. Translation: CAAKVGAEQPQHF.

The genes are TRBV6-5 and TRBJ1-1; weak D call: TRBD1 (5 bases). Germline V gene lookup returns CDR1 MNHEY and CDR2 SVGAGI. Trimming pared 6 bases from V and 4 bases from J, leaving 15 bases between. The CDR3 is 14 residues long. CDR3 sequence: CASSQPPGTTEAFF. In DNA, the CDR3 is TGTGCCAGCAGCCAACCGCCAGGGACCACTGAAGCTTTCTTT.

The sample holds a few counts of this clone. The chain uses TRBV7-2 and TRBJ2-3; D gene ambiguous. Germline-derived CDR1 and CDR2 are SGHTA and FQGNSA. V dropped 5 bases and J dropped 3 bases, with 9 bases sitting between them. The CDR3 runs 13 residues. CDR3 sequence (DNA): TGTGCCAGCAGCCTCCAAGGTACAGATACGCAGTATTTT. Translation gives CASSLQGTDTQYF.

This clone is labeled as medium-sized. The CDR3 loop reads CASSLGVHGYTF. CDR3 coding DNA: TGTGCCAGCAGTTTAGGGGTTCATGGCTACACCTTC. This chain links TRBV28 with TRBJ1-2; D ambiguous. Germline CDR1 MDHEN, CDR2 SYDVKM. This CDR3 contains 12 residues. Trimming removed 2 bases from V and 6 bases from J, with 7 bases in between.

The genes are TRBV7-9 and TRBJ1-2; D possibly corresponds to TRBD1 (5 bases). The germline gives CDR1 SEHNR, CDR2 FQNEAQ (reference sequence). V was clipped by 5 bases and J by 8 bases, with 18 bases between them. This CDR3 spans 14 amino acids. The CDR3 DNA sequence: TGTGCCAGCAGCCCCGGGGAGGGGTTCGGGGGCTACACCTTC. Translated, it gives CASSPGEGFGGYTF.

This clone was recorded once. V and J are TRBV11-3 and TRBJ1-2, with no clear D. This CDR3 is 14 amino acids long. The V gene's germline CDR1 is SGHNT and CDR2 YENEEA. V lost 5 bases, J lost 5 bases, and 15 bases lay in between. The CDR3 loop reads CASSKGGSGYGYTF. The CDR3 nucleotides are TGTGCCAGCAGCAAAGGAGGTAGTGGGTATGGCTACACCTTC.

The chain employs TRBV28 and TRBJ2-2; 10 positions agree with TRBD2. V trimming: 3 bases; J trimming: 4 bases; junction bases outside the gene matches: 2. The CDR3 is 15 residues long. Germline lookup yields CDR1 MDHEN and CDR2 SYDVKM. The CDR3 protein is CASSFSGGLTGELFF. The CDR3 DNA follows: TGTGCCAGCAGTTTTAGCGGGGGGCTCACCGGGGAGCTGTTTTTT.

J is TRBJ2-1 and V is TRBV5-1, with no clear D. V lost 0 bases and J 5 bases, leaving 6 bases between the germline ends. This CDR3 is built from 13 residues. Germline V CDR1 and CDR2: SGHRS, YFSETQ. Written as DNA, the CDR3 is TGCGCCAGCAGCTTGGCCCGGGACAATGAGCAGTTCTTC. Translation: CASSLARDNEQFF.

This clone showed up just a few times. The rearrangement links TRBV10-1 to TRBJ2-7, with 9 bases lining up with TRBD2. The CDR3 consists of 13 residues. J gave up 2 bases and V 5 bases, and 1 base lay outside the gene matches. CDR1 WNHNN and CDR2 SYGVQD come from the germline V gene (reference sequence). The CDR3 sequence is CASSPSGAYEQYF. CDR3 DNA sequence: TGCGCCAGCAGTCCTAGCGGGGCCTACGAGCAGTACTTC.

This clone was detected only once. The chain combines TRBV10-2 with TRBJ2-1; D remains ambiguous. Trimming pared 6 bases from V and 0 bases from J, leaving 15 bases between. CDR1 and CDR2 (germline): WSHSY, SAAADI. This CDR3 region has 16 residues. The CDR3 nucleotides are TGCGCCAGCAGACGAAATAGGTCCAGCTCCTACAATGAGCAGTTCTTC. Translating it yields CASRRNRSSSYNEQFF.

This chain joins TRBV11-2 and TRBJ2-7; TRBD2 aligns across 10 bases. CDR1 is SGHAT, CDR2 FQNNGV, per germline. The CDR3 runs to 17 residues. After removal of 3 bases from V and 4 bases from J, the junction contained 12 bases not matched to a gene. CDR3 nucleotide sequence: TGTGCCAGCAGCTTCGATCAACTAGCGGGAAATGGGTACGAGCAGTACTTC. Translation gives CASSFDQLAGNGYEQYF.

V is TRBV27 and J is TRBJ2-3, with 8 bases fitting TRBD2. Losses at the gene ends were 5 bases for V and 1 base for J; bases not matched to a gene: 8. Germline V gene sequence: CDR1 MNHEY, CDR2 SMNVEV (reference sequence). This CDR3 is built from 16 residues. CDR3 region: CASSPVRAGGTDTQYF. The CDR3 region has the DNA TGTGCCAGCAGTCCCGTCCGAGCGGGGGGCACAGATACGCAGTATTTT.

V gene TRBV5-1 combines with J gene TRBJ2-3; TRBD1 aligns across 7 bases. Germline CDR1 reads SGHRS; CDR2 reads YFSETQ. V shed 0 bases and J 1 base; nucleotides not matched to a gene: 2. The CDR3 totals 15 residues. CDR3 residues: CASSLVGGRTDTQYF. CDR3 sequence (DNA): TGCGCCAGCAGCTTGGTAGGGGGCCGCACAGATACGCAGTATTTT.

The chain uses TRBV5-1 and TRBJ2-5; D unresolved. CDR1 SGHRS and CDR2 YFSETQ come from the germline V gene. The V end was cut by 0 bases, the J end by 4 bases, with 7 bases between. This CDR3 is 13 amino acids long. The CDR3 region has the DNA TGCGCCAGCAGCTTGGTCTTGGGAGAGACCCAGTACTTC. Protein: CASSLVLGETQYF.

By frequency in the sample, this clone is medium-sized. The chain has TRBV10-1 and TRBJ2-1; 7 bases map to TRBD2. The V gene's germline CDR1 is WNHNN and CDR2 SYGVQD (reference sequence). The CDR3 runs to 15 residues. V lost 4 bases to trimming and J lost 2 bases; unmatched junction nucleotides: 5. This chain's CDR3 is CASSGGAGPYNEQFF. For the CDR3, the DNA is TGCGCCAGCAGTGGGGGAGCGGGACCCTACAATGAGCAGTTCTTC.

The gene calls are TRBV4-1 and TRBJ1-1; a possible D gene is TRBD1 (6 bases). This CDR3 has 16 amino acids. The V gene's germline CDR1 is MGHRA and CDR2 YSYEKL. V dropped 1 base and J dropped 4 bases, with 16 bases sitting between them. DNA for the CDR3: TGCGCCAGCAGCCAAGGGCAGGGGAGTTTCGGCACTGAAGCTTTCTTT. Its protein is CASSQGQGSFGTEAFF.

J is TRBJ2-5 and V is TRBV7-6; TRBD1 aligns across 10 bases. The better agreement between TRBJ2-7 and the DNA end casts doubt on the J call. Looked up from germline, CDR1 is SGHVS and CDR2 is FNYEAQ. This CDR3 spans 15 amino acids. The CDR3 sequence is CASSLVDRGLAEQYF. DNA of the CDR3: TGTGCCAGCAGCTTAGTTGACAGGGGGCTGGCCGAGCAGTACTTC.

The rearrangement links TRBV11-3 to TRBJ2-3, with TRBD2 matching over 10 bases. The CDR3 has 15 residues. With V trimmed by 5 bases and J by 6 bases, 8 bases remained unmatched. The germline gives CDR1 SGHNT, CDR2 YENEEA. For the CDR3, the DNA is TGTGCCAGCAGCCCAAATAGCGGGGGGTATGATACGCAGTATTTT. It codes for CASSPNSGGYDTQYF. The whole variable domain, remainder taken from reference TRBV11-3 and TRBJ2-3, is EAGVVQSPRYKIIEKKQPVAFWCNPISGHNTLYWYLQNLGQGPELLIRYENEEAVDDSQLPKDRFSAERLKGVDSTLKIQPAELGDSAVYLCASSPNSGGYDTQYFGPGTRLTVL.

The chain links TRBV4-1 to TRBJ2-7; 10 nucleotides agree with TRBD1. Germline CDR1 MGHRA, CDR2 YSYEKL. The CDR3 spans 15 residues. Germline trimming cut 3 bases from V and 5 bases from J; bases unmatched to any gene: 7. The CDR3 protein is CASSHGPGTGDEQYF. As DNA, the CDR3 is TGCGCCAGCAGCCATGGACCCGGGACAGGGGACGAGCAGTACTTC.

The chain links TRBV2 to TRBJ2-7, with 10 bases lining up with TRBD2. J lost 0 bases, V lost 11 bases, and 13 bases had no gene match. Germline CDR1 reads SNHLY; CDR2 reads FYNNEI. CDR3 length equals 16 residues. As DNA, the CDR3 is TGTGCCTGCGGATCTAGCGGGAGCCATAGCTCCTACGAGCAGTACTTC. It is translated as CACGSSGSHSSYEQYF.

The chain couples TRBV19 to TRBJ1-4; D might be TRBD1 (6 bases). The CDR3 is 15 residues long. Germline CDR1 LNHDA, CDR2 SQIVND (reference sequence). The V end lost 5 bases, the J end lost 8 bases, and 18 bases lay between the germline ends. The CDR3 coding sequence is TGTGCCAGTAGTGCCGAGGGGGGGCGAGGGGAAAAACTGTTTTTT. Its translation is CASSAEGGRGEKLFF.

The CDR3 nucleotides read TGTGCCAGCAGGACACTAGCGGGTTCCCCCCAATACACAGATACGCAGTATTTT. It specifies CASRTLAGSPQYTDTQYF. The chain has TRBV2 and TRBJ2-3, with 9 bases fitting TRBD2. With V trimmed by 6 bases and J by 2 bases, 15 bases remained unmatched. The CDR3 is 18 amino acids. The germline CDR1 and CDR2 sequences are SNHLY and FYNNEI.

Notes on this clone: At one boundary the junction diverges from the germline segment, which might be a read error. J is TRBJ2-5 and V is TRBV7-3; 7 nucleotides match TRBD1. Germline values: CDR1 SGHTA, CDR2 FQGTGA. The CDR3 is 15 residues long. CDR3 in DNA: TGTGCCAGCAGCTTTAGGCCAGGGGGACAAGAAACCCAGTACTTC. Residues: CASSFRPGGQETQYF. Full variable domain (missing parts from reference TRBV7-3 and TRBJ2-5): GAGVSQTPSNKVTEKGKYVELRCDPISGHTALYWYRQSLGQGPEFLIYFQGTGAADDSGLPNDRFFAVRPEGSVSTLKIQRTERGDSAVYLCASSFRPGGQETQYFGPGTRLLVL.

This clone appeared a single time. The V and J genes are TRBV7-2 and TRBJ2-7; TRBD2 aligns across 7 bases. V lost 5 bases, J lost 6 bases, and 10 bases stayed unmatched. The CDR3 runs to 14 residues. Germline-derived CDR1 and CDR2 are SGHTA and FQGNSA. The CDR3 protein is CASSPRGRAAEQYF. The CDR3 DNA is TGTGCCAGCAGCCCCCGGGGGAGGGCCGCCGAGCAGTACTTC.